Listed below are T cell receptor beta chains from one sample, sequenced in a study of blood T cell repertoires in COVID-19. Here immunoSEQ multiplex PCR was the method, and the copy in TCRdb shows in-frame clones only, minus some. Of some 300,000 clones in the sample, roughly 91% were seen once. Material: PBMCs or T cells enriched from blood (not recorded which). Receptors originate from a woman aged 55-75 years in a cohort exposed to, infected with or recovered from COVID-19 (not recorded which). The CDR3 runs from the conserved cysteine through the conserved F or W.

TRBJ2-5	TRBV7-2	CASSLGGAGETQYF
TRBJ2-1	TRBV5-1	CASSLGDSSYNEQFF
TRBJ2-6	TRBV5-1	CASSLVVLGANVLTF
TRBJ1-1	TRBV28	CASSRRPSEAFF
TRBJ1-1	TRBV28	CASPNGGTEAFF
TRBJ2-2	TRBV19	CASKVGTSANTGELFF
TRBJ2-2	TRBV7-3	CASSSLAGGPDTGELFF
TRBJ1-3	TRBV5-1	CASRRDISSGNTIYF
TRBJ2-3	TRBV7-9	CASSLSAGGRRRDTQYF
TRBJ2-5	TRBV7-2	CASIPGTRGETQYF
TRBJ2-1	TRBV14	CASSQLLYGEQFF
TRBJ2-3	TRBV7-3	CASSQDGGHTDTQYF
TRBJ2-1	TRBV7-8	CASSREEGRYNEQFF
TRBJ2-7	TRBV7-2	CASSLGAAGVEQYF
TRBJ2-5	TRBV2	CASSDLVDSETQYF
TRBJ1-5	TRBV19	CASSSRGQNQPQHF
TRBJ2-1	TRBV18	CASSPSRGGEQFF
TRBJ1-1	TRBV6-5	CASSYLRGTEAFF
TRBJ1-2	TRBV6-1	CASSERGQGRNYGYTF
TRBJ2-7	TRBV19	CASSIDGTEIYEQYF
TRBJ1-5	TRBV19	CASSPSRGRDQPQHF